These 27 T cell receptor beta chains originate from one sample sequenced in a study of T cells in Graves' hyperthyroidism and ophthalmopathy. Template material for amplifying TCR beta CDR3 regions consisted of RNA transcripts. During a first-round RT-PCR of the TCR CDR3, the HTBI primer set was used. MiXCR, run by TCRdb on the multiplex PCR reads, gives a single entry per CDR3 protein. The sample shows about 300,000 distinct CDR3 sequences, 20% to 30% of them seen only once. Sequences were obtained from blood. These receptors originate from a man aged 35 to 55 with Graves' hyperthyroidism that later progressed to Graves' ophthalmopathy.

The V call is TRBV6-1, the J call TRBJ1-1; D perhaps matches TRBD1 (6 bases). The CDR3 has 13 residues. Trimming stripped 3 bases from V and 6 bases from J, with 11 bases between. Germline loops: CDR1 MNHNS, CDR2 SASEGT. CDR3 in amino acids: CASSDRDNAEAFF. The CDR3 DNA sequence: TGTGCCAGCAGTGACCGGGACAACGCTGAAGCTTTCTTT.

This clonotype was detected a few times. The gene calls are TRBV5-1 and TRBJ2-7; D may be TRBD1 (5 bases). Germline assignment: CDR1 SGHRS and CDR2 YFSETQ. The CDR3 runs to 14 residues. Trimming stripped 0 bases from V and 6 bases from J, with 13 bases between. CDR3 sequence (DNA): TGCGCCAGCAGCTTGGGGACATCAACCCTCGAGCAGTACTTC. Amino acids: CASSLGTSTLEQYF.

This clonotype was observed many times. V and J are TRBV5-1 and TRBJ2-2, with 8 bases fitting TRBD2. Losses at the gene ends were 4 bases for V and 6 bases for J; bases not matched to a gene: 14. This CDR3 spans 17 amino acids. CDR1 and CDR2 (germline): SGHRS, YFSETQ. The chain's CDR3 is CASSPLSGSYGPGELFF. In nucleotides, the CDR3 is TGCGCCAGCAGCCCTTTGAGCGGGAGCTATGGGCCCGGGGAGCTGTTTTTT.

This clonotype was observed many times. Mismatch with germline at one junction end may stem from a read error. The chain couples TRBV2 to TRBJ2-7; no definite D call. From germline, CDR1 is SNHLY and CDR2 FYNNEI. The CDR3 is 14 amino acids. The CDR3 nucleotides are TGTGCCAGCAGTGTTATTAGGGAAAACTACGAGCAGTGCTTC. Translating it yields CASSVIRENYEQCF.

V usage is TRBV20-1 and J usage is TRBJ1-1, with D possibly being TRBD1 (6 bases). V dropped 4 bases and J dropped 5 bases, with 26 bases sitting between them. The CDR3 length is 17 residues. The germline V gene encodes CDR1 DFQATT and CDR2 SNEGSKA (reference sequence). CDR3: CSAIIRDTKFQGTEAFF. For the CDR3, the DNA is TGCAGTGCTATTATCCGAGACACCAAGTTCCAGGGGACTGAAGCTTTCTTT.

This clonotype has a count of ten or more. The chain combines TRBV19 with TRBJ1-5; possibly TRBD1 for D (5 bases). Trimming took 7 bases from V and 6 from J, leaving 19 bases between them. The CDR3 is 15 residues long. Germline V gene lookup returns CDR1 LNHDA and CDR2 SQIVND (reference sequence). The CDR3 protein is CASTPSPGSGQPQHF. CDR3 in DNA: TGTGCCAGTACCCCGAGCCCAGGGTCGGGTCAGCCCCAGCATTTT.

The chain couples TRBV2 to TRBJ1-1; no firm D call. Germline lookup yields CDR1 SNHLY and CDR2 FYNNEI. V lost 3 bases and J 11 bases, leaving 10 bases between the germline ends. The CDR3 loop spans 11 amino acids. This CDR3 reads CASSDALWAFF. Here the CDR3 DNA reads TGTGCCAGCAGTGATGCATTGTGGGCTTTCTTT.

V gene TRBV7-2 combines with J gene TRBJ2-7; D may be TRBD1 (6 bases). CDR3 size: 11 residues. The germline gives CDR1 SGHTA, CDR2 FQGNSA. V was pared by 3 bases and J by 6 bases, with 6 bases between. CDR3 in amino acids: CASSFRGEQYF. CDR3 nucleotide sequence: TGTGCCAGCAGCTTCAGGGGCGAGCAGTACTTC.

This clonotype was counted at least ten times. This rearrangement joins TRBV29-1 to TRBJ2-7; a possible D gene is TRBD2 (6 bases). CDR3 length equals 13 residues. In germline, CDR1 is SQVTM, CDR2 ANQGSEA. V lost 5 bases and J lost 3, with 14 bases in between. The CDR3 reads CSVWDSEGYEQYF. The DNA of the CDR3 is TGCAGCGTTTGGGACTCCGAGGGCTACGAGCAGTACTTC.

This clonotype was observed many times. The chain recombines TRBV9 with TRBJ2-7, with 10 bases that match TRBD2. The trim removed 0 bases at V and 5 bases at J, leaving 8 bases unmatched. The CDR3 sequence is 16 residues long. From germline, CDR1 is SGDLS and CDR2 YYNGEE. This chain's CDR3 is CASSVALAGFPHEQYF. Written as DNA, the CDR3 is TGTGCCAGCAGCGTAGCACTAGCGGGATTCCCCCACGAGCAGTACTTC.

The rearrangement joins TRBV9 to TRBJ2-5, with D tentatively TRBD2 (5 bases). Between the trimmed V and J ends, which lost 3 bases and 5 bases, there was a span of 14 bases. CDR3 size: 14 residues. Germline loops: CDR1 SGDLS, CDR2 YYNGEE. The CDR3 sequence is CASSATIRGETQYF. CDR3 nucleotide sequence: TGTGCCAGCAGCGCGACCATACGGGGTGAGACCCAGTACTTC.

This clonotype has ten or more counts. The gene calls are TRBV20-1 and TRBJ2-3; 9 bases fit TRBD2. The germline CDR1 and CDR2 sequences are DFQATT and SNEGSKA (reference sequence). The ends lost 3 bases at V and 1 base at J; junction bases unmatched: 5. The CDR3 is made up of 15 amino acids. The CDR3, as DNA: TGCAGTGCTAGGATAGCGGGAGTTGGCACAGATACGCAGTATTTT. Its protein product is CSARIAGVGTDTQYF.

This sequence joins TRBV9 and TRBJ2-6; no firm D call. CDR3 length equals 17 residues. Germline lookup yields CDR1 SGDLS and CDR2 YYNGEE. The V gene lost 1 base and the J gene lost 0 bases, with 11 bases spanning the gap. The CDR3 DNA reads TGTGCCAGCAGCGTACAGACTTCCCTCTCTGGGGCCAACGTCCTGACTTTC. This gives the protein CASSVQTSLSGANVLTF.

This clonotype was observed many times. This sequence joins TRBV6-5 and TRBJ1-2; D is undetermined. Trimming took off 6 bases at V and 4 bases at J, with 12 bases between the two ends. CDR3 length: 13 amino acids. The germline V gene encodes CDR1 MNHEY and CDR2 SVGAGI. The CDR3 DNA sequence: TGTGCCAGCAGCCCAGACAACCGCTATGGCTACACCTTC. Encoded protein: CASSPDNRYGYTF.

This clonotype occurred many times. The CDR3 DNA follows: TGTGCCAGTAGTAAAGGGACTAGCGGGTACGAGCAGTACTTC. Its translation: CASSKGTSGYEQYF. The rearrangement joins TRBV19 to TRBJ2-7; 12 bases are a match to TRBD2. The CDR3 covers 14 residues. Unmatched junction bases numbered 2, after V lost 4 bases and J lost 4 bases. From germline, CDR1 is LNHDA and CDR2 SQIVND (reference sequence). Based on the CDR3 plus reference TRBV19 and TRBJ2-7, the full variable domain is DGGITQSPKYLFRKEGQNVTLSCEQNLNHDAMYWYRQDPGQGLRLIYYSQIVNDFQKGDIAEGYSVSREKKESFPLTVTSAQKNPTAFYLCASSKGTSGYEQYFGPGTRLTVT.

The V call is TRBV28, the J call TRBJ2-5, with D possibly matching TRBD1 (6 bases). The CDR3 extends over 17 amino acids. V was shortened by 1 base and J by 0 bases, with 15 bases between the two germline ends. The germline CDR1 and CDR2 sequences are MDHEN and SYDVKM. Here the CDR3 DNA reads TGTGCCAGCAGTTTATCCCTCGACAGGACGTACCAAGAGACCCAGTACTTC. Its translation: CASSLSLDRTYQETQYF.

The rearrangement uses TRBV30 and TRBJ2-5; tentative D call: TRBD2 (6 bases). Germline V gives CDR1 GTSNPN, CDR2 SVGIG (reference sequence). Trimming stripped 1 base from V and 10 bases from J, with 16 bases between. CDR3 size: 13 residues. As DNA, the CDR3 is TGTGCCTGGAGTGGCGGACTATCTCAGTACCAGTACTTC. This codes for CAWSGGLSQYQYF.

This clonotype was detected ten times or more. The chain carries TRBV12-3 or TRBV12-4 and TRBJ1-5; 8 nucleotides line up with TRBD1. This CDR3 comprises 14 residues. Trimming at V came to 4 bases and at J to 6 bases, leaving 5 bases not matched to a gene. The CDR3 DNA reads as TGTGCCAGCAGTTCAGGACAGGGCACTCAGCCCCAGCATTTT. Protein sequence: CASSSGQGTQPQHF.

This sequence joins TRBV6-1 and TRBJ1-2, with 8 bases fitting TRBD1. V lost 2 bases to trimming and J lost 8 bases; unmatched junction nucleotides: 7. This CDR3 has 14 amino acids. Germline CDR1 and CDR2: MNHNS and SASEGT. CDR3 in DNA: TGTGCCAGCAGTGAACGCGGACAGGGAGGAGGCTACACCTTC. Its protein is CASSERGQGGGYTF.

This clonotype was picked up one time. The chain links TRBV6-2 or TRBV6-3 to TRBJ1-1, with D perhaps TRBD1 (6 bases). The V and J ends lost 4 bases and 0 bases respectively, with 9 bases between them. Germline CDR1 reads MNHEY; CDR2 reads SVGEGT. This CDR3 region has 14 residues. The CDR3 loop is CASSWTALNTEAFF. DNA for the CDR3: TGTGCCAGCAGTTGGACAGCCTTGAACACTGAAGCTTTCTTT.

Written as DNA, the CDR3 is TGTGCCAGCAGCCGCAGAACGAGTCTCGGGACAGATCACTACGAGCAGTACTTC. It codes for CASSRRTSLGTDHYEQYF. The V call is TRBV5-6, the J call TRBJ2-7, with TRBD1 matching over 7 bases. This CDR3 spans 18 amino acids. Germline CDR1 SGHDT, CDR2 YYEEEE. Trimming removed 4 bases from V and 3 bases from J; junction bases left unmatched: 19.

In its sample, this clonotype was seen many times. V is TRBV20-1 and J is TRBJ1-1; weak D call: TRBD1 (6 bases). The V end was cut by 7 bases, the J end by 5 bases, with 17 bases between. This CDR3 has 13 amino acids. CDR1 and CDR2 from the germline V gene are DFQATT and SNEGSKA (reference sequence). The CDR3 region has the DNA TGCAGTGTCTTACAGGGAATCCGGACTGAAGCTTTCTTT. It codes for CSVLQGIRTEAFF.

The gene calls are TRBV12-3 or TRBV12-4 and TRBJ1-1, with a weak D call TRBD1 (5 bases). Trimming shortened V by 4 bases and J by 7 bases, and 19 bases separated the two germline ends. CDR3 length: 15 residues. The CDR3 coding sequence is TGTGCCAGCAGTTCCCTCCAGGGCACCCGTCGTGAAGCTTTCTTT. This gives the protein CASSSLQGTRREAFF.

The V call is TRBV12-3 or TRBV12-4, the J call TRBJ1-6, with D tentatively TRBD1 (6 bases). With 2 bases removed from V and 6 bases from J, the gap between germline ends came to 11 bases. This CDR3 spans 15 amino acids. The CDR3 nucleotides are TGTGCCAGCAGTTTAATCAGGGGTAGTAATTCACCCCTCCACTTT. Translated: CASSLIRGSNSPLHF.

This clonotype was recorded many times. The junction and the germline gene differ at one end; a read error may be behind it. The V and J genes are TRBV6-1 and TRBJ2-7; tentative D call: TRBD1 (6 bases). The CDR3 is 14 residues long. In germline, CDR1 is MNHNS, CDR2 SASEGT. DNA of the CDR3: TGTGCCAGCAGTGAAAATTTTTTGGAGCAGGGGTATCACTTC. It yields the protein CASSENFLEQGYHF.

This rearrangement joins TRBV2 to TRBJ1-5; no clear D gene. The length of the CDR3 is 15 residues. Germline values: CDR1 SNHLY, CDR2 FYNNEI. Trimming took off 2 bases at V and 4 bases at J, with 12 bases between the two ends. In DNA, the CDR3 is TGTGCCAGCAGTGAAAATGCAATAGGGAATCAGCCCCAGCATTTT. This codes for CASSENAIGNQPQHF.

This clonotype was counted a few times. CDR3 coding DNA: TGTGCCAGCAGTTATGCAGGCGGGGCTGAAGCTTTCTTT. Amino acids: CASSYAGGAEAFF. The chain is built from TRBV13 and TRBJ1-1; D remains ambiguous. V shed 6 bases and J shed 6 bases, with 14 bases lying between them. The CDR3 has 13 residues. CDR1 and CDR2 (germline): PRHDT, FYEKMQ (reference sequence).